This T cell receptor (beta chain) is drawn from a study of blood T cell repertoires in COVID-19. As for the study in general: Sites in the United States, Italy and Spain provided acute and convalescent COVID-19 samples. PBMCs, B-cell-depleted T cells, or T cells were the source of the cDNA or gDNA that made up the material.

Sequencing was performed with immunoSEQ multiplex PCR; in TCRdb, only in-frame clones are kept and a portion is missing. The sample has approximately 170,000 clones; around 72% are singletons. Trimming took 3 bases from V and 3 from J; bases not matched to a gene: 1. The CDR3 length is 14 residues. CDR1 and CDR2 from the germline V gene are ENHRY and SYGVKD. Sequenced input: peripheral blood. The receptor comes from a woman of 80 years or more with acute or convalescent COVID-19. J is TRBJ1-2 and V is TRBV10-3; 10 nucleotides line up with TRBD1. The CDR3 region has the DNA TGTGCCATCAGTGACGGGACAGGGGACTATGGCTACACCTTC. This sequence encodes CAISDGTGDYGYTF.